This TCR beta chain was identified during a study of blood T cells in healthy people across ages. Sample-barcoded 5' priming and a J-beta primer mix drove a second PCR of 7 to 11 cycles. Every cDNA molecule bore a tag from a template-switch adaptor containing 12 random nucleotides. From the 5' RACE reads, TCRdb called clonotypes with MiXCR, one entry per CDR3 protein. The data contain around 700,000 distinct CDR3 sequences, roughly 25% of them singletons. CDR1 and CDR2 from the germline V gene are LNHDA and SQIVND (reference sequence). V trimming: 4 bases; J trimming: 5 bases; junction bases outside the gene matches: 7. This CDR3 region has 14 residues. These data were likewise used in another study, on T cells of mothers and their children. That work adds: Amplification in the second PCR used the M1S primer, which added sample barcodes and 2-4 random nucleotides. Around 3.2 million TCR beta reads per child versus over 9 million per mother.

V usage is TRBV19 and J usage is TRBJ2-5; 7 bases agree with TRBD1. The sequence was collected from a boy aged 10-17 years in good health. What was sequenced was blood. The CDR3 is CASSTKQGKETQYF. The CDR3 nucleotides read TGTGCCAGTAGTACGAAACAGGGGAAGGAGACCCAGTACTTC.